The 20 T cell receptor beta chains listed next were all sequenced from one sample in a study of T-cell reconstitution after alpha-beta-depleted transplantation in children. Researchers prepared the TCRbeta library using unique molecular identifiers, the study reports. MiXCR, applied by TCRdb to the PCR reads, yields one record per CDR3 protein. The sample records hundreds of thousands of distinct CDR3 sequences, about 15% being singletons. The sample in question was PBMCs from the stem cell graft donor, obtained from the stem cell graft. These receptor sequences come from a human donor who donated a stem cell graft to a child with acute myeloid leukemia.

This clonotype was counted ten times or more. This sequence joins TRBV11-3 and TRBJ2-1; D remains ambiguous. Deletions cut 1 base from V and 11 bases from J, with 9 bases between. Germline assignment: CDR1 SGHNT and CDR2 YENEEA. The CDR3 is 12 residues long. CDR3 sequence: CASSLVDDKQFF. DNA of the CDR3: TGTGCCAGCAGCTTAGTCGATGACAAGCAGTTCTTC.

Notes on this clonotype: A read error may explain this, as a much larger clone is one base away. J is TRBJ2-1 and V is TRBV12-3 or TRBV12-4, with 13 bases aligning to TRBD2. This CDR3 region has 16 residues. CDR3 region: CANSLKLAGGLNEQFF. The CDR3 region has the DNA TGTGCCAACAGTTTAAAACTAGCGGGGGGGCTAAATGAGCAGTTCTTC.

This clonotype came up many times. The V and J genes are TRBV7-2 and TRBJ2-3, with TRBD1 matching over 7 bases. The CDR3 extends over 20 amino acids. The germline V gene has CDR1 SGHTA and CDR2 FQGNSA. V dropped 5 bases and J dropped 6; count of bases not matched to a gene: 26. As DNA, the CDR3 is TGTGCCAGCAGCCTCTTCTTGCGGGTCTCGGCAGGGGGACGTTGGGATACGCAGTATTTT. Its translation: CASSLFLRVSAGGRWDTQYF. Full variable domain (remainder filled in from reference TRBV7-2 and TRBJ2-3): GAGVSQSPSNKVTEKGKDVELRCDPISGHTALYWYRQSLGQGLEFLIYFQGNSAPDKSGLPSDRFSAERTGGSVSTLTIQRTQQEDSAVYLCASSLFLRVSAGGRWDTQYFGPGTRLTVL.

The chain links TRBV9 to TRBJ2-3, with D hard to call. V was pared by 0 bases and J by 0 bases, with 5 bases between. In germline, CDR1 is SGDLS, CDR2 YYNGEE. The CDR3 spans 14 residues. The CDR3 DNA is TGTGCCAGCAGCGTAGAAGGTAGCACAGATACGCAGTATTTT. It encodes CASSVEGSTDTQYF.

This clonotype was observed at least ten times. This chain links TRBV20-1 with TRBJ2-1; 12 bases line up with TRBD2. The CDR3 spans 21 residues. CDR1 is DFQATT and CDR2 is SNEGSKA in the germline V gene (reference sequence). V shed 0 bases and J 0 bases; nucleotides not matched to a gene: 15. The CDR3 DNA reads TGCAGTGCTAGAGATGGGTCACGAAGACTAGCGGGGGACAGCTCCTACAATGAGCAGTTCTTC. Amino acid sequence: CSARDGSRRLAGDSSYNEQFF.

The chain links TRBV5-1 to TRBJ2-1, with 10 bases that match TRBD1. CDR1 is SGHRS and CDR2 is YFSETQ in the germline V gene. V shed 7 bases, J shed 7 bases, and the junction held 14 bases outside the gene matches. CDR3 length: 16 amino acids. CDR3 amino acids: CASSQRTGGGTNEQFF. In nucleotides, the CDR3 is TGCGCCAGCTCCCAACGGACAGGGGGAGGCACGAATGAGCAGTTCTTC.

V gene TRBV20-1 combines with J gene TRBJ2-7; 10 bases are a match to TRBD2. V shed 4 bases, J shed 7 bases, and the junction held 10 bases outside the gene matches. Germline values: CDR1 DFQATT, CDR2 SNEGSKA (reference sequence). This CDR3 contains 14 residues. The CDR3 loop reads CSAIHSGGAREQYF. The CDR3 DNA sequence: TGCAGTGCTATCCACAGCGGGGGGGCCCGGGAGCAGTACTTC.

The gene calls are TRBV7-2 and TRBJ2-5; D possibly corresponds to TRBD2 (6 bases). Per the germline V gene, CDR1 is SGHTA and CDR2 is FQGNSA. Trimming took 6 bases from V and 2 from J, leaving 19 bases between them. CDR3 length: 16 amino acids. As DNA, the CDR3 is TGTGCCAGCAGTGCCTTAGGGGCGGGGTTACAAGAGACCCAGTACTTC. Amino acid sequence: CASSALGAGLQETQYF. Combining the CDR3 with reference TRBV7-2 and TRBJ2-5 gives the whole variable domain GAGVSQSPSNKVTEKGKDVELRCDPISGHTALYWYRQSLGQGLEFLIYFQGNSAPDKSGLPSDRFSAERTGGSVSTLTIQRTQQEDSAVYLCASSALGAGLQETQYFGPGTRLLVL.

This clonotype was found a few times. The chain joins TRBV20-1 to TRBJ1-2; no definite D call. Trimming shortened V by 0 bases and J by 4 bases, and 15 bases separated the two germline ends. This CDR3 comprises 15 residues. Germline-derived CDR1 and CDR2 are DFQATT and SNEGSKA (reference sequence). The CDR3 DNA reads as TGCAGTGCTAGAGATGGGAACAGCTTGACCTATGGCTACACCTTC. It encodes CSARDGNSLTYGYTF.

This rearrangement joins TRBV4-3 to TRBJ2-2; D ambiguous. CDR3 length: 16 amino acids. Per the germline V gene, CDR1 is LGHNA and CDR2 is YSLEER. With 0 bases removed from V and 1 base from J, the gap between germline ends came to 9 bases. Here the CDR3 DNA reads TGCGCCAGCAGCCAAGAAGTGTGGGAGAACACCGGGGAGCTGTTTTTT. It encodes CASSQEVWENTGELFF.

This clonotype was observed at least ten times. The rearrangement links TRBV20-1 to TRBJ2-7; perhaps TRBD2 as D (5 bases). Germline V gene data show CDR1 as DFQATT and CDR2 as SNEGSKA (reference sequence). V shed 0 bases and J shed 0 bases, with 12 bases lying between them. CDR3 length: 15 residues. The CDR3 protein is CSARDAGRSSYEQYF. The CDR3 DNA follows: TGCAGTGCTAGAGATGCGGGCAGGAGCTCCTACGAGCAGTACTTC.

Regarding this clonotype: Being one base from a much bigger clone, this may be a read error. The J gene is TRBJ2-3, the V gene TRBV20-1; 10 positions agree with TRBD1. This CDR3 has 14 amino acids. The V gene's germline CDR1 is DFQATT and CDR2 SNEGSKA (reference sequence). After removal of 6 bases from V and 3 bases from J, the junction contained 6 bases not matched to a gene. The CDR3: CSAKDRGVTDTQYF. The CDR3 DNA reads TGCAGTGCCAAGGACAGGGGGGTGACAGATACGCAGTATTTT.

In DNA, the CDR3 is TGTGCCATCAGTGAGCGTTCAGGGGGTCAGCCCCAGCATTTT. This gives the protein CAISERSGGQPQHF. This chain connects TRBV10-3 to TRBJ1-5, with TRBD1 matching over 7 bases. Germline V CDR1 and CDR2: ENHRY, SYGVKD. Germline trimming cut 2 bases from V and 6 bases from J; bases unmatched to any gene: 4. The CDR3 spans 14 residues.

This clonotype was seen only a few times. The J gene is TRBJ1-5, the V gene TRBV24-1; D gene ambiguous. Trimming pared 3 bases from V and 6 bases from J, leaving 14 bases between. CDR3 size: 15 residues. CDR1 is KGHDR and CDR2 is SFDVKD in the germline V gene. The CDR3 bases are TGTGCCACCAGTGATGGGCAGGAAGACGGTCAGCCCCAGCATTTT. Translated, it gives CATSDGQEDGQPQHF.

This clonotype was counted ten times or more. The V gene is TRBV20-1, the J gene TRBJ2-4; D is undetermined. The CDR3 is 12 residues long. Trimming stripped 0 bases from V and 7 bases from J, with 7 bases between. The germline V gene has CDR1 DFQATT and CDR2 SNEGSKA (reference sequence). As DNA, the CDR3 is TGCAGTGCTAGAGAGTTGGCGAACATTCAGTACTTC. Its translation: CSARELANIQYF.

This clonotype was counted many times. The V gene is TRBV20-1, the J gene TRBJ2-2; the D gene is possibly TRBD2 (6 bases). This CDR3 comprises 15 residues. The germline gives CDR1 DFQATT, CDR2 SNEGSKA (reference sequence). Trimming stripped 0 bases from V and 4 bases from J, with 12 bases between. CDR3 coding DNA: TGCAGTGCTAGAGAAAACGTAGCGGCCACCGGGGAGCTGTTTTTT. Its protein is CSARENVAATGELFF.

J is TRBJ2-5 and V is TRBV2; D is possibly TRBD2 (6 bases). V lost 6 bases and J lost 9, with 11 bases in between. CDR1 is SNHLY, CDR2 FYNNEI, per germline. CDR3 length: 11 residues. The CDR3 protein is CASRWGVAQYF. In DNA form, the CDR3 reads TGTGCCAGCAGATGGGGGGTAGCCCAGTACTTC.

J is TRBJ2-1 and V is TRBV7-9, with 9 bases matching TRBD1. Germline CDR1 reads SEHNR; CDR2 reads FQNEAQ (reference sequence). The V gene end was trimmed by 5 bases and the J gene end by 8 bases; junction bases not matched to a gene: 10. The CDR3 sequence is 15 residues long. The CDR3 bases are TGTGCCAGCAGCGCCGACAGGGGGGTCTGGGATGAGCAGTTCTTC. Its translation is CASSADRGVWDEQFF.

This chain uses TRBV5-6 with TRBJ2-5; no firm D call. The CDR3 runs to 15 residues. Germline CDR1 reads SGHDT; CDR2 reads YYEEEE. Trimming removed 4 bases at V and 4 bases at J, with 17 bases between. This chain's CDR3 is CASSPPGARPETQYF. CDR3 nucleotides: TGTGCCAGCAGCCCCCCCGGAGCCCGTCCAGAGACCCAGTACTTC.

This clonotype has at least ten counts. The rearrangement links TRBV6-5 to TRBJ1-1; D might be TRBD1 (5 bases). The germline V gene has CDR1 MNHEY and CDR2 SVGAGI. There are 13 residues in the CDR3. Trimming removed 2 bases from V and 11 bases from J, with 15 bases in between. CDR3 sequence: CASSYSREGDAFF. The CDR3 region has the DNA TGTGCCAGCAGTTACAGTAGGGAAGGGGATGCTTTCTTT.